These T cell receptor beta chains were read from a single sample in a study of regulatory T cells in long-lasting Graves disease. TCRdb re-derived calls from the multiplex PCR reads in MiXCR, one entry per CDR3 protein. The table includes 400,000 to 500,000 distinct CDR3 sequences, 20% to 25% detected once. The source was peripheral blood mononuclear cells (PBMCs), collected when the disease was refractory, from a patient treated with antithyroid drugs. The source of these receptors is a female donor with Graves disease. Both conserved end residues are part of each CDR3. The D gene is left open where the match is weak. Clone size, where shown, is once, few, many, or a class for clones that have expanded.

clone size	J gene	V gene	CDR3 length	D gene	CDR3 DNA	CDR3 protein
NA	TRBJ1-1	TRBV28	12	NA	TGTGCCAGCTGGGCAGGGAACACTGAAGCTTTCTTT	CASWAGNTEAFF
many	TRBJ1-1	TRBV19	15	NA	TGTGCCAGTAGTATCTGGGGACGGCCGAACACTGAAGCTTTCTTT	CASSIWGRPNTEAFF
few	TRBJ1-5	TRBV20-1	13	NA	TGCAGTGCTGTTCGGGGATCTAATCAGCCCCAGCATTTT	CSAVRGSNQPQHF
many	TRBJ1-6	TRBV7-2	14	NA	TGTGCCAGCAGCTTTGGGGGCTCGGGGGAGAACCTCCACTTT	CASSFGGSGENLHF
NA	TRBJ2-3	TRBV12-3/TRBV12-4	16	NA	TGTGCCAGCAGATCACGGGGTGGGGGGCTCTCAGATACGCAGTATTTT	CASRSRGGGLSDTQYF
NA	TRBJ2-1	TRBV27	13	NA	TGTGCCAGCTTGGAGCTAGATGGGAATGAGCAGTTCTTC	CASLELDGNEQFF
NA	TRBJ2-2	TRBV11-1	15	NA	TGTGCCAGCAGCTTAGAGGTAGTCGGAACCGGGGAGCTGTTTTTT	CASSLEVVGTGELFF
few	TRBJ2-5	TRBV20-1	16	NA	TGCAGTGCTAGAGATTATTTACTAAAGTACCAAGAGACCCAGTACTTC	CSARDYLLKYQETQYF
few	TRBJ2-6	TRBV2	15	NA	TGTGCCAGCAGTGGACAACACTCTGGGGCCAACGTCCTGACTTTC	CASSGQHSGANVLTF
once	TRBJ2-7	TRBV24-1	13	TRBD1	TGTGCCACCAGTGATTGGCAGGGGGACGAGCAGTACTTC	CATSDWQGDEQYF
NA	TRBJ2-3	TRBV7-9	16	NA	TGTGCCAGCAGCTTAGTGGCTTGGGTGGCCCCGTATACGCAGTATTTT	CASSLVAWVAPYTQYF
many	TRBJ1-5	TRBV6-1	18	NA	TGTGCCAGCAGTGAGCAGGGGCGTGGGCGTCTGGGCAATCAGCCCCAGCATTTT	CASSEQGRGRLGNQPQHF
once	TRBJ2-7	TRBV7-9	13	NA	TGTGCCAGCAGAAACGTTGGGCACTACGAGCAGTACTTC	CASRNVGHYEQYF
few	TRBJ2-5	TRBV7-2	14	NA	TGTGCCAGCAGCTTAGCCACCCCCGGGGAGACCCAGTACTTC	CASSLATPGETQYF
many	TRBJ1-1	TRBV2	16	NA	TGTGCCAGCAGTCCCCCCGGGGGCCGGATGAACACTGAAGCTTTCTTT	CASSPPGGRMNTEAFF
NA	TRBJ1-2	TRBV30	13	NA	TGTGCCTGGAGTGTACCGGGGAACTATGGCTACACCTTC	CAWSVPGNYGYTF
many	TRBJ1-2	TRBV12-3/TRBV12-4	15	TRBD1	TGTGCCAGCAGTGATTGGACAGGGCGAGGTGGCGGCTACACCTTC	CASSDWTGRGGGYTF
NA	TRBJ2-2	TRBV7-3	15	TRBD1	TGTGCCAGCAGCTACGGGACAGGGAGTGTGGGGGAGCTGTTTTTT	CASSYGTGSVGELFF
many	TRBJ1-5	TRBV27	14	TRBD1	TGTGCCAGCAGGCGGACAGGGGATCATCAGCCCCAGCATTTT	CASRRTGDHQPQHF
many	TRBJ1-5	TRBV28	16	NA	TGTGCCAGCAGTCCCACCCGGGCCAGGACGAATCAGCCCCAGCATTTT	CASSPTRARTNQPQHF
few	TRBJ1-6	TRBV6-1	18	TRBD1	TGTGCCAGCAGACCTCGGACAGGGTTTAGCTCCTATAATTCACCCCTCCACTTT	CASRPRTGFSSYNSPLHF
many	TRBJ2-7	TRBV28	15	TRBD2	TGTGCCAGCAGTGCAGCGGGGGGGACAGTGTACGAGCAGTACTTC	CASSAAGGTVYEQYF
few	TRBJ1-2	TRBV19	12	NA	TGTGCCAGTACCGACCGGGGCGGAGGCTACACCTTC	CASTDRGGGYTF